The clone carrying this TCR beta chain was recorded at least ten times. Its target is unknown. A second about 7 to 12 cycle PCR used barcoded and J-beta primers. MiXCR, applied by TCRdb to the 5' RACE reads, yields one record per CDR3 protein. Among more than 800,000 distinct CDR3 sequences listed, 40% to 45% were seen once. Per germline, CDR1 LGHNA and CDR2 YNFKEQ. Trimming cost V 3 bases and J 7 bases; bases outside gene matches: 11. The CDR3 consists of 16 residues. The source of the sample is a study of blood T cells in healthy people across ages. Whole-study findings and limits: A strong correlation between TCR beta diversity and naive T cell percentage was seen.

The rearrangement links TRBV4-2 to TRBJ2-1; TRBD2 aligns across 8 bases. This TCR was recovered from a woman aged 60-70 years in good health. The sample comprised blood. CDR3 residues: CASSQSSGGARNEQFF. The CDR3, as DNA: TGTGCCAGCAGCCAGAGTTCGGGAGGGGCGAGGAATGAGCAGTTCTTC.